Listed here are 19 T cell receptor beta chains from one sample, sequenced in a study of cytomegalovirus exposure and HLA in healthy donors. Using immunoSEQ multiplex PCR, the repertoire was profiled, and TCRdb retains in-frame clones only, with some absent. In the table there are 150,000 to 200,000 clones, around 81% of which are singletons. Source material: PBMCs. The receptors here all came from a man in his thirties or forties in good health and CMV-seropositive.

V and J are TRBV18 and TRBJ2-3; TRBD2 agrees at 10 bases. The CDR3 covers 15 residues. Trimming at V came to 3 bases and at J to 3 bases, leaving 3 bases not matched to a gene. CDR1 and CDR2 from the germline V gene are KGHSH and LQKENI. CDR3 region: CASSPSSGGTDTQYF. CDR3 in DNA: TGTGCCAGCTCACCTTCTAGCGGGGGAACAGATACGCAGTATTTT.

In DNA, the CDR3 is TGCGCCAGCAGCCCAGGGACAGGGGGTGAAAAACTGTTTTTT. The encoded protein is CASSPGTGGEKLFF. The gene calls are TRBV5-1 and TRBJ1-4, with 11 bases fitting TRBD1. V dropped 4 bases and J dropped 7; count of bases not matched to a gene: 3. The CDR3 contains 14 residues. From germline, CDR1 is SGHRS and CDR2 YFSETQ.

V gene TRBV5-1 combines with J gene TRBJ1-2; D might be TRBD1 (5 bases). The germline V gene has CDR1 SGHRS and CDR2 YFSETQ. The V end lost 0 bases, the J end lost 4 bases, and 13 bases lay between the germline ends. The CDR3 is made up of 15 amino acids. The CDR3 here is CASSLAGGDGYGYTF. DNA for the CDR3: TGCGCCAGCAGCTTGGCCGGGGGGGACGGCTATGGCTACACCTTC.

The rearrangement links TRBV4-1 to TRBJ1-2; 10 bases are shared with TRBD1. The CDR3 is 15 amino acids. The germline V gene has CDR1 MGHRA and CDR2 YSYEKL. V shed 2 bases, J shed 3 bases, and the junction held 3 bases outside the gene matches. The CDR3 nucleotides are TGCGCCAGCAGCCAAACCGGGACAGGGGACTATGGCTACACCTTC. Its translation is CASSQTGTGDYGYTF.

The rearrangement uses TRBV10-1 and TRBJ2-2; maybe TRBD1 (7 bases). The length of the CDR3 is 17 residues. Germline V CDR1 and CDR2: WNHNN, SYGVQD (reference sequence). V shed 6 bases and J shed 1 base, with 18 bases lying between them. As DNA, the CDR3 is TGCGCCAGCAGCCGGGACAGAGGGACTCTGAACACCGGGGAGCTGTTTTTT. It encodes CASSRDRGTLNTGELFF.

As for this clone: A much larger clone differs from this one at a single base, so this may be a read error. V is TRBV7-9 and J is TRBJ2-2; D gene uncertain. The CDR3 loop spans 11 amino acids. Germline CDR1 and CDR2: SEHNR and FQNEAQ (reference sequence). Trimming took off 7 bases at V and 3 bases at J, with 3 bases between the two ends. The CDR3 here is CASTDTGELFF. CDR3 sequence (DNA): TGTGCCAGCACGGACACCGGGGAGCTGTTTTTT.

The chain carries TRBV9 and TRBJ1-1; possible D gene TRBD1, 6 bases. Germline V gene lookup returns CDR1 SGDLS and CDR2 YYNGEE. The CDR3 contains 13 residues. V gave up 10 bases and J gave up 4 bases, with 17 bases separating them. Here the CDR3 reads CASNREMGTEAFF. The DNA of the CDR3 is TGTGCCTCCAACAGGGAAATGGGCACTGAAGCTTTCTTT.

The J gene is TRBJ1-2, the V gene TRBV11-2; D is unresolved. The CDR3 spans 15 residues. Trimming shortened V by 1 base and J by 4 bases, and 13 bases separated the two germline ends. Germline V gives CDR1 SGHAT, CDR2 FQNNGV. CDR3 bases: TGTGCCAGCAGCTTAGGGAGGGAAGGAAGCTATGGCTACACCTTC. Residues: CASSLGREGSYGYTF.

In regard to this clone: The same CDR3 arises from other DNA sequences in this sample as well. The chain has TRBV5-4 and TRBJ2-7, with 8 bases aligning to TRBD1. From germline, CDR1 is SGHNT and CDR2 YYREEE (reference sequence). The ends lost 0 bases at V and 4 bases at J; junction bases unmatched: 3. The CDR3 is 14 residues long. CDR3 sequence: CASSLGQGAYEQYF. The CDR3 nucleotides read TGTGCCAGCAGCTTGGGTCAGGGGGCATACGAGCAGTACTTC.

The rearrangement links TRBV9 to TRBJ2-3, with D unresolved. Trimming pared 0 bases from V and 0 bases from J, leaving 11 bases between. This CDR3 is built from 16 residues. Germline CDR1 SGDLS, CDR2 YYNGEE. The CDR3: CASSVVHYRSTDTQYF. CDR3 nucleotides: TGTGCCAGCAGCGTAGTCCACTATAGAAGCACAGATACGCAGTATTTT.

The V gene is TRBV6-1, the J gene TRBJ1-3; 8 positions match TRBD1. V gave up 4 bases and J gave up 0 bases; unmatched junction bases: 8. The CDR3 spans 17 residues. Germline CDR1 reads MNHNS; CDR2 reads SASEGT. The CDR3: CASSALQGGSSGNTIYF. DNA of the CDR3: TGTGCCAGCAGTGCCTTACAGGGGGGGAGCTCTGGAAACACCATATATTTT.

V is TRBV12-5 and J is TRBJ2-7, with a possible D match to TRBD2 (6 bases). This CDR3 is built from 14 residues. Germline CDR1 reads LGHNT; CDR2 reads FRNRAP. CDR3 sequence (DNA): TGTGCCACAACATCACCGGGGGAACCCTACGAGCAGTACTTC. Translated, it gives CATTSPGEPYEQYF.

The chain couples TRBV14 to TRBJ2-5; tentatively, D is TRBD2 (6 bases). Trimming removed 0 bases from V and 5 bases from J, with 13 bases in between. Germline V lookup: CDR1 SGHDN, CDR2 FVKESK. CDR3 length equals 15 residues. The CDR3 region has the DNA TGTGCCAGCAGCCAAGAGGAGGGATTGGGGGAGACCCAGTACTTC. Protein sequence: CASSQEEGLGETQYF.

This clone turned up a few times. The chain uses TRBV18 and TRBJ2-1; D is possibly TRBD1 (6 bases). Germline CDR1 KGHSH, CDR2 LQKENI. V lost 3 bases, J lost 7 bases, and 16 bases lay in between. This CDR3 is built from 15 residues. The CDR3 coding sequence is TGTGCCAGCTCACCCACCCGTGGGGGCGGGAATGAGCAGTTCTTC. Translating it yields CASSPTRGGGNEQFF.

This rearrangement joins TRBV4-3 to TRBJ1-3; tentatively, D is TRBD1 (5 bases). This CDR3 is 16 amino acids long. Trimming cost V 0 bases and J 3 bases, with 12 bases left between them. In germline, CDR1 is LGHNA, CDR2 YSLEER. The CDR3 region is CASSQDPPQGGNTIYF. CDR3 DNA sequence: TGCGCCAGCAGCCAAGATCCCCCTCAGGGTGGAAACACCATATATTTT.

The chain has TRBV2 and TRBJ2-7, with D maybe TRBD1 (6 bases). Between the trimmed V and J ends, which lost 4 bases and 2 bases, there was a span of 15 bases. The CDR3 consists of 15 residues. Germline V gives CDR1 SNHLY, CDR2 FYNNEI. As DNA, the CDR3 is TGTGCCAGCAGTGCTTGGGACATGATAACCTACGAGCAGTACTTC. Amino acid sequence: CASSAWDMITYEQYF.

This clone was seen only a few times. The V gene is TRBV11-2, the J gene TRBJ2-6; TRBD1 is a possible D gene (8 bases). V was cut by 8 bases and J by 2 bases, with 19 bases left in between. The CDR3 spans 17 residues. CDR1 and CDR2 from the germline V gene are SGHAT and FQNNGV. The CDR3 region is CASGRGRGLTGANVLTF. The CDR3 bases are TGTGCCAGCGGGAGGGGCAGGGGGCTTACTGGGGCCAACGTCCTGACTTTC.

This chain uses TRBV7-3 with TRBJ1-1; no definite D call. In germline, CDR1 is SGHTA, CDR2 FQGTGA. CDR3 length equals 17 residues. The V end lost 1 base, the J end lost 1 base, and 16 bases lay between the germline ends. CDR3 nucleotide sequence: TGTGCCAGCAGCTTAATTGGCGGCGGCCACGCGAACACTGAAGCTTTCTTT. Protein sequence: CASSLIGGGHANTEAFF.

As concerns this clone: This may be a read error: a much more frequent sequence differs by one nucleotide. Other nucleotide sequences from this sample produce the same CDR3. V is TRBV4-1 and J is TRBJ2-7, with D unclear. Trimming left V 0 bases short and J 7 bases short, with 7 bases between. Germline V gene data show CDR1 as MGHRA and CDR2 as YSYEKL. CDR3 length equals 12 residues. The CDR3 protein is CASSQDLREQYF. The CDR3 DNA follows: TGCGCCAGCAGCCAAGATCTGAGGGAGCAGTACTTC.